Each of the 8 T cell receptor beta chains below was sequenced from the same sample in a study of CD8 T cells in ankylosing spondylitis. Each CDR3 protein is one row after TCRdb ran MiXCR on the 5' RACE reads. The sample has over 150,000 distinct CDR3 sequences; roughly 13% are singletons. Source material: blood, either unsorted or a sorted T cell fraction (not recorded which). Receptors originate from a male donor with ankylosing spondylitis or in good health (not recorded which).

This chain connects TRBV30 to TRBJ2-5; 10 bases match TRBD2. Per the germline V gene, CDR1 is GTSNPN and CDR2 is SVGIG (reference sequence). This CDR3 comprises 14 residues. The trim removed 8 bases at V and 4 bases at J, leaving 10 bases unmatched. The DNA for the CDR3 is TGTGCCCAATCAAGGACTAGCGGCATAGAGACCCAGTACTTC. It is translated as CAQSRTSGIETQYF.

The rearrangement links TRBV27 to TRBJ2-7, with unresolved D. CDR3 length equals 12 residues. The germline V and J ends were trimmed by 8 bases and 5 bases, with 13 bases remaining between them. In germline, CDR1 is MNHEY, CDR2 SMNVEV (reference sequence). DNA of the CDR3: TGTGCCAGCTCGGACCCTCCTAACGAGCAGTACTTC. Residues: CASSDPPNEQYF.

V and J are TRBV6-5 and TRBJ2-5; D is undetermined. This CDR3 has 17 amino acids. Trimming cost V 4 bases and J 0 bases, with 18 bases left between them. The germline CDR1 and CDR2 sequences are MNHEY and SVGAGI. CDR3: CASSFYLSWGDQETQYF. The CDR3 DNA reads TGTGCCAGCAGTTTCTATTTGTCTTGGGGTGACCAAGAGACCCAGTACTTC.

The chain combines TRBV3-1 with TRBJ2-7; D possibly corresponds to TRBD1 (6 bases). Trimming took 3 bases from V and 1 from J, leaving 16 bases between them. This CDR3 comprises 16 residues. Germline V gene sequence: CDR1 LGHDT, CDR2 YNNKEL (reference sequence). The CDR3 region is CASSQNYLGQSYEQYF. The DNA for the CDR3 is TGTGCCAGCAGCCAGAACTACCTAGGACAGTCCTACGAGCAGTACTTC.

This clonotype has at least ten counts. V and J are TRBV5-1 and TRBJ2-1; 10 bases agree with TRBD2. The V gene end was trimmed by 4 bases and the J gene end by 7 bases; junction bases not matched to a gene: 5. Germline-derived CDR1 and CDR2 are SGHRS and YFSETQ. The CDR3 extends over 14 amino acids. The CDR3 region is CASSESGGANEQFF. CDR3 nucleotides: TGCGCCAGCAGCGAAAGCGGGGGGGCTAATGAGCAGTTCTTC.

The chain carries TRBV12-5 and TRBJ2-1; 7 nucleotides align to TRBD2. J was trimmed by 10 bases and V by 0 bases; bases with no gene match: 9. The CDR3 length is 15 residues. Germline CDR1 reads LGHNT; CDR2 reads FRNRAP. The CDR3 here is CASGLVGFAGEEQFF. CDR3 bases: TGTGCTAGTGGTTTGGTAGGTTTCGCGGGAGAAGAGCAGTTCTTC.

This clonotype has only a few counts. The chain joins TRBV3-1 to TRBJ2-3; TRBD2 might be the D (6 bases). This CDR3 comprises 14 residues. V gave up 7 bases and J gave up 0 bases, with 11 bases separating them. CDR1 and CDR2 from the germline V gene are LGHDT and YNNKEL (reference sequence). CDR3 region: CASTERASTDTQYF. The CDR3 nucleotides are TGTGCCAGCACAGAGCGGGCCAGCACAGATACGCAGTATTTT.

The chain joins TRBV5-1 to TRBJ1-1, with TRBD1 matching 7 bases. V lost 0 bases and J lost 2; bases outside the gene matches: 4. From germline, CDR1 is SGHRS and CDR2 YFSETQ. CDR3 length equals 15 residues. CDR3 nucleotides: TGCGCCAGCAGCTTGGGGGACAGAGCAAACACTGAAGCTTTCTTT. It yields the protein CASSLGDRANTEAFF.